The clone carrying this TCR beta chain was observed a handful of times. Its specificity is unknown. The entry originates in a study of blood T cells in healthy people across ages. General study points: Fewer expanded clones and more diversity marked long-lived versus aged donors.

Trimming took off 5 bases at V and 0 bases at J, with 13 bases between the two ends. CDR1 is SGHAT and CDR2 is FQNNGV in the germline V gene. The CDR3 has 15 amino acids. Next came a second PCR, run for about 7 to 12 cycles, which used a sample-barcoded 5' primer along with a J-beta primer mix. Every cDNA molecule carried a tag from a template-switch adaptor bearing 12 random nucleotides. TCRdb reprocessed the 5' RACE reads via MiXCR and lists one record per CDR3 protein. The table includes 1.4 million to 1.5 million distinct CDR3 sequences, 42% detected once. The sample consisted of blood. The receptor's source is a woman between 18 and 29 years old in good health. V is TRBV11-2 and J is TRBJ2-5; D not resolved. CDR3 bases: TGTGCCAGCAGCATGACGGACGGGTACCAAGAGACCCAGTACTTC. As protein: CASSMTDGYQETQYF.